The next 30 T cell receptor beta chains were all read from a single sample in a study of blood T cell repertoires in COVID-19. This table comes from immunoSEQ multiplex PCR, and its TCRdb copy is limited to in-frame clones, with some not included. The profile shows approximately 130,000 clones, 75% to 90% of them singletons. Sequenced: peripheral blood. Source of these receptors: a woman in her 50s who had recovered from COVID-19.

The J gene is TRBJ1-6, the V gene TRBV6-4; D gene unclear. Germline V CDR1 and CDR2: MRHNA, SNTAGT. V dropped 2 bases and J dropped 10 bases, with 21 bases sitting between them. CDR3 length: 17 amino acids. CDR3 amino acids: CASSDEGHKGSYSPLHF. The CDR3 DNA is TGTGCCAGCAGTGACGAGGGCCACAAGGGAAGTTACTCACCCCTCCACTTT.

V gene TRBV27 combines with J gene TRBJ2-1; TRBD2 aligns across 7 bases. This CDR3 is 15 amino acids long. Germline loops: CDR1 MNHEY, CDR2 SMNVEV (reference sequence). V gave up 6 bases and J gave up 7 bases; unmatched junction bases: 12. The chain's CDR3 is CASSHSTSGINEQFF. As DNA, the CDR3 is TGTGCCAGCAGCCACTCGACCAGCGGGATTAATGAGCAGTTCTTC.

In DNA form, the CDR3 reads TGTGCCAGCAGCTCCCCCCCGGGTTTCGAGCAGTACTTC. The encoded protein is CASSSPPGFEQYF. V usage is TRBV11-3 and J usage is TRBJ2-7; unclear D gene. Germline CDR1 reads SGHNT; CDR2 reads YENEEA. This CDR3 comprises 13 residues. V lost 4 bases and J 6 bases, leaving 13 bases between the germline ends.

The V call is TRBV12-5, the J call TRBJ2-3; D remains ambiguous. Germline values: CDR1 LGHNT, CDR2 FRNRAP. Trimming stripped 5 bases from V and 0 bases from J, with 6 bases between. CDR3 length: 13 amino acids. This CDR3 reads CASGLFSTDTQYF. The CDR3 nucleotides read TGTGCTAGTGGTCTCTTTAGCACAGATACGCAGTATTTT.

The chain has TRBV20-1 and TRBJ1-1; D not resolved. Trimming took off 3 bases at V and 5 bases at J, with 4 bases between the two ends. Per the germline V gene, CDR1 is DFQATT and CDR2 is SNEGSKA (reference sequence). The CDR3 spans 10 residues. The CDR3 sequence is CSASYTEAFF. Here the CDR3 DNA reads TGCAGTGCTAGTTATACTGAAGCTTTCTTT.

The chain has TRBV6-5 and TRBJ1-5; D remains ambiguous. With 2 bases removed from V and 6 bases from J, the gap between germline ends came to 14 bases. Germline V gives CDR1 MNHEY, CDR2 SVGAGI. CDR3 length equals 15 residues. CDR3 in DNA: TGTGCCAGCAGTTACGTTCCTGAGGGAGCTCAGCCCCAGCATTTT. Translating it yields CASSYVPEGAQPQHF.

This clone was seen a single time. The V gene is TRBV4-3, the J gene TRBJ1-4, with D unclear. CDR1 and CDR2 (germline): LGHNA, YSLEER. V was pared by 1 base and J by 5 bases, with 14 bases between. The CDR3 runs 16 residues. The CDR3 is CASSQGNSRRNEKLFF. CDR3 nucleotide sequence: TGCGCCAGCAGCCAAGGGAATTCTCGGCGGAATGAAAAACTGTTTTTT.

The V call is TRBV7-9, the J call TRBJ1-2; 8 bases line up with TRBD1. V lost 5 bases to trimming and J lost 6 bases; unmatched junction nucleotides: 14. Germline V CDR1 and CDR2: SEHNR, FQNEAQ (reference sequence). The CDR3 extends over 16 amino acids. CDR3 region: CASSPQSGGYWHGYTF. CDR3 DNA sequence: TGTGCCAGCAGCCCGCAATCAGGGGGCTATTGGCATGGCTACACCTTC.

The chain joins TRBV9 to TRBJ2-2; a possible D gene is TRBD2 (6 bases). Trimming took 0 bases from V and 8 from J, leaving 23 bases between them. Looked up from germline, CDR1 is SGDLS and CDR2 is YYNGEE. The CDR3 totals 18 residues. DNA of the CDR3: TGTGCCAGCAGCGTAGGGCTTCCAGGGACCCGGGAGCGGGGGGAGCTGTTTTTT. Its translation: CASSVGLPGTRERGELFF.

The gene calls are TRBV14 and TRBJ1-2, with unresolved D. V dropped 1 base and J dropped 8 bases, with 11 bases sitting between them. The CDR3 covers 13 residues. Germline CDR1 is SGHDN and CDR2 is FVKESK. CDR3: CASSQVGRSGYTF. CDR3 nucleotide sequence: TGTGCCAGCAGCCAAGTCGGTAGGAGCGGCTACACCTTC.

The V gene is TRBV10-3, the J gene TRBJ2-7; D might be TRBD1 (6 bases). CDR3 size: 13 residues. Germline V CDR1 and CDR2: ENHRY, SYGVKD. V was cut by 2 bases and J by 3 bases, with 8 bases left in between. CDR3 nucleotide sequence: TGTGCCATCAGTGAGATAGGGGGCTACGAGCAGTACTTC. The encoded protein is CAISEIGGYEQYF.

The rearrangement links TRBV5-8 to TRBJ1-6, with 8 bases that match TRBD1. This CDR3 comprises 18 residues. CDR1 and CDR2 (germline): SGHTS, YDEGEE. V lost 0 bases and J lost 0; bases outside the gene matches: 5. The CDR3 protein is CASSLGQGRNSYNSPLHF. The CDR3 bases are TGTGCCAGCAGCTTGGGACAGGGGCGAAACTCCTATAATTCACCCCTCCACTTT.

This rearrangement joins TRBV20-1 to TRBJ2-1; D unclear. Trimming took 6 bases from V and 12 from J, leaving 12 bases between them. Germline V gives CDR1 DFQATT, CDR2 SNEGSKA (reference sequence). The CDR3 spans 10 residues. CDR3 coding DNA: TGCAGTGCCAGACGAGATGGGCAGTTCTTC. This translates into CSARRDGQFF.

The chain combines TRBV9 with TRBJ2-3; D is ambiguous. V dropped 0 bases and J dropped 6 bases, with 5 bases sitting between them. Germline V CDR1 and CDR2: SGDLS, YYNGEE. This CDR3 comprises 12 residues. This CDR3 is CASSVDSDTQYF. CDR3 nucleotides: TGTGCCAGCAGCGTAGATTCGGATACGCAGTATTTT.

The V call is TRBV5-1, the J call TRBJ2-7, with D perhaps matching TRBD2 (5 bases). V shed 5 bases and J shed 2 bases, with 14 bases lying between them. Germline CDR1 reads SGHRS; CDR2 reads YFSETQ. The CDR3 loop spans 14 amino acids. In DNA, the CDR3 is TGCGCCAGCAGTGTGGCGGGTAACGCCTACGAGCAGTACTTC. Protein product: CASSVAGNAYEQYF.

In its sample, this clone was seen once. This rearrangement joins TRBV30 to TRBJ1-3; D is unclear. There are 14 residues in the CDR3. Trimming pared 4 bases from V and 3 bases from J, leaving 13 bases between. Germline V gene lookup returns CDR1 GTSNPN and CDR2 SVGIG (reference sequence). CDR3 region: CAWTWAGDGNTIYF. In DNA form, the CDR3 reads TGTGCCTGGACTTGGGCCGGGGATGGAAACACCATATATTTT.

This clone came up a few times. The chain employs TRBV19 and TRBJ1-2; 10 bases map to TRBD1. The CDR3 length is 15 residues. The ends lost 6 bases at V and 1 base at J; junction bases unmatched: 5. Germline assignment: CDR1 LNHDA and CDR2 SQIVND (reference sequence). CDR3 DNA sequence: TGTGCCAGTAGAGGGACAGGGGCTCTTAACTATGGCTACACCTTC. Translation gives CASRGTGALNYGYTF.

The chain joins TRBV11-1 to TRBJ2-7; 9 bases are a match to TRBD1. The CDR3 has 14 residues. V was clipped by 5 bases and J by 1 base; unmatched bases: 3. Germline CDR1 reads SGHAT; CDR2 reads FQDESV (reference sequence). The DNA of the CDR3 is TGTGCCAGCAGCCTACAGGGGGCATCCTACGAGCAGTACTTC. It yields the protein CASSLQGASYEQYF.

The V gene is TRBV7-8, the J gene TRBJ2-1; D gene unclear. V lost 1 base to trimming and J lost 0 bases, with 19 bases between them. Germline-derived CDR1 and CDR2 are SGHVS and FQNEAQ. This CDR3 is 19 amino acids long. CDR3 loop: CASSLVRASLPLSYNEQFF. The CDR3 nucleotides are TGTGCCAGCAGCTTAGTACGAGCGAGCCTTCCTCTCTCCTACAATGAGCAGTTCTTC. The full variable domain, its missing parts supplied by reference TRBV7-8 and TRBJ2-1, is GAGVSQSPRYKVAKRGQDVALRCDPISGHVSLFWYQQALGQGPEFLTYFQNEAQLDKSGLPSDRFFAERPEGSVSTLKIQRTQQEDSAVYLCASSLVRASLPLSYNEQFFGPGTRLTVL.

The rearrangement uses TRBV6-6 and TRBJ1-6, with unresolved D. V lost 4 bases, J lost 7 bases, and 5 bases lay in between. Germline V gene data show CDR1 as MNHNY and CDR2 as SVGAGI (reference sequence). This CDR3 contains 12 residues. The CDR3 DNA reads TGTGCCAGCAGTTCACGGAATTCACCCCTCCACTTT. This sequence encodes CASSSRNSPLHF.

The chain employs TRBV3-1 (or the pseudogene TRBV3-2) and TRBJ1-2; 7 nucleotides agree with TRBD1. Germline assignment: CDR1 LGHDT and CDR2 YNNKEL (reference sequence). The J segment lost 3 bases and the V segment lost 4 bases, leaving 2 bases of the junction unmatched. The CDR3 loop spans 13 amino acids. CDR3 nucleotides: TGTGCCAGCAGCCCCGACAGGGACTATGGCTACACCTTC. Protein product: CASSPDRDYGYTF.

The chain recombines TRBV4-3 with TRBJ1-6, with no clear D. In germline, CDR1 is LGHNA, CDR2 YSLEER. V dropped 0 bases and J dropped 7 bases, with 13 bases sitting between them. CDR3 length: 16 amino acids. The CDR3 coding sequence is TGCGCCAGCAGCCAAGATCTTGCGGCCGACAATTCACCCCTCCACTTT. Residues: CASSQDLAADNSPLHF.

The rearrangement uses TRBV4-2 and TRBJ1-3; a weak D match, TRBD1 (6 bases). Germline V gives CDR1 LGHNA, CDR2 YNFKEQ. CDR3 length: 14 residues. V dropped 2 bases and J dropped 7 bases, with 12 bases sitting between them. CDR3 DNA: TGTGCCAGCAGCCAATCACAGGGAGATAACACCATATATTTT. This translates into CASSQSQGDNTIYF.

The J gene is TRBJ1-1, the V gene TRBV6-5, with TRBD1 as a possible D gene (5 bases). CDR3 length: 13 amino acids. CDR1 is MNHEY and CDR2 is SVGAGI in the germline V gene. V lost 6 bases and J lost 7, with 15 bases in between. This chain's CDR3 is CASRWGRGREAFF. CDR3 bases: TGTGCCAGCAGATGGGGAAGGGGCCGTGAAGCTTTCTTT.

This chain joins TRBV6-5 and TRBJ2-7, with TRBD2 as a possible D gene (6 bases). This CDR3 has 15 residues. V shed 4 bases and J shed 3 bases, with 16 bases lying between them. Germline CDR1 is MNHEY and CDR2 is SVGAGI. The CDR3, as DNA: TGTGCCAGCAGTTTCCGGGACTCGCTGCTCTACGAGCAGTACTTC. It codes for CASSFRDSLLYEQYF.

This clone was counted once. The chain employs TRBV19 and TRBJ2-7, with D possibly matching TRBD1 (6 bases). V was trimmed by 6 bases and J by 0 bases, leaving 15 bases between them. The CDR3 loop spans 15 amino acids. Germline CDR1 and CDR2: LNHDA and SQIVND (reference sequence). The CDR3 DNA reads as TGTGCCAGTAGCTATGATGGACAGAACTCCTACGAGCAGTACTTC. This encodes CASSYDGQNSYEQYF.

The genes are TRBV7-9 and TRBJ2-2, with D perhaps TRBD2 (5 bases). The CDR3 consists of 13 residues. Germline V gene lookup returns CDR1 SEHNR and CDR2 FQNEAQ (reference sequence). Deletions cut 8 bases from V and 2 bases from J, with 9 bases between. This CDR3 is CASGRVNTGELFF. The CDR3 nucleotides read TGTGCCAGCGGGCGGGTAAACACCGGGGAGCTGTTTTTT.

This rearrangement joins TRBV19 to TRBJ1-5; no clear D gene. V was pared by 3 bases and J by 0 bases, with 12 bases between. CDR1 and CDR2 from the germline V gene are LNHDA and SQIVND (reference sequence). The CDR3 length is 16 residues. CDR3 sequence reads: CASSILRGISNQPQHF. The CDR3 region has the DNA TGTGCCAGTAGTATCCTCAGAGGTATTAGCAATCAGCCCCAGCATTTT.

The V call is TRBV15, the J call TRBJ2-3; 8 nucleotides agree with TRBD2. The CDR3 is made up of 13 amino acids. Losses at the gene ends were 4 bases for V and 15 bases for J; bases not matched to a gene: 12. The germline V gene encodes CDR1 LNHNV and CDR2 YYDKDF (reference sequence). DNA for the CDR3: TGTGCCACCAGCACCCGGACTAGCCGAAAGGTATATTTT. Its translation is CATSTRTSRKVYF.

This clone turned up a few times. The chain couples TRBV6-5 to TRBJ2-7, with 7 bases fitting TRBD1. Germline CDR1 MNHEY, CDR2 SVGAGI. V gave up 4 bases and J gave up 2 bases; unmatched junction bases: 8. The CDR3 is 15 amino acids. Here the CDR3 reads CASSSGTALTYEQYF. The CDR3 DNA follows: TGTGCCAGCAGTTCCGGGACAGCGCTTACCTACGAGCAGTACTTC.